A single T cell receptor (beta chain) is shown here with its context. Its target is unknown. This sample was included in a study of T cell responses to AZD1222 COVID-19 vaccine. Overall study findings and caveats: It was only 6 or 7 AZD1222 recipients who were seropositive at baseline.

Sequenced by immunoSEQ multiplex PCR; TCRdb stores in-frame clones only, minus some. Among about 110,000 clones listed, about 88% were seen once. V lost 5 bases and J lost 3; bases outside the gene matches: 7. Germline V gene data show CDR1 as SGHTA and CDR2 as FQGNSA. The CDR3 totals 16 residues. Sequenced material: peripheral blood, taken on day 0 of AZD1222 vaccination. The sequence was collected from an adult in good health. The chain carries TRBV7-2 and TRBJ1-6, with 7 bases aligning to TRBD1. The CDR3 DNA sequence: TGTGCCAGCAGCCCTCACACAGGGGTCTATAATTCACCCCTCCACTTT. Translation: CASSPHTGVYNSPLHF.